This is a list of T cell receptor beta chains from one sample in a study of blood T cell repertoires in COVID-19. Clones were sequenced by immunoSEQ multiplex PCR, and TCRdb holds only the in-frame ones, with some missing. Of about 160,000 clones listed, around 83% were seen once; the top ten hold 5.5% to 7%. The sequenced sample was peripheral blood. The receptors were gathered from a man over 45 with active or convalescent COVID-19. CDR3s include the opening cysteine and the closing phenylalanine or tryptophan. The D gene is left open where the match is weak. Clone size appears in some rows only: once, few, many, or a class for an expanded clone.

J gene: TRBJ1-2
clone size: NA
V gene: TRBV2
D gene: TRBD1
CDR3 protein: CASSLRTGANYGYTF
CDR3 DNA: TGTGCCAGCAGCCTCCGGACAGGGGCTAACTATGGCTACACCTTC

J gene: TRBJ1-6
clone size: once
V gene: TRBV27
D gene: TRBD1
CDR3 protein: CASSLIDRGNSPLHF
CDR3 DNA: TGTGCCAGCAGCCTAATAGACAGGGGTAATTCACCCCTCCACTTT

J gene: TRBJ2-1
clone size: NA
V gene: TRBV24-1
D gene: NA
CDR3 protein: CATSDSPDEQFF
CDR3 DNA: TGTGCCACCAGTGATTCCCCCGATGAGCAGTTCTTC

J gene: TRBJ2-7
clone size: NA
V gene: TRBV5-1
D gene: NA
CDR3 protein: CASSLTGNPYEQYF
CDR3 DNA: TGCGCCAGCAGCTTAACGGGGAACCCCTACGAGCAGTACTTC

J gene: TRBJ1-1
clone size: NA
V gene: TRBV6-5
D gene: TRBD1
CDR3 protein: CASSYPGQPGTEAFF
CDR3 DNA: TGTGCCAGCAGTTACCCGGGACAGCCGGGCACTGAAGCTTTCTTT

J gene: TRBJ1-4
clone size: NA
V gene: TRBV5-1
D gene: NA
CDR3 protein: CASSLVPREESNEKLFF
CDR3 DNA: TGCGCCAGCAGCTTGGTCCCCAGGGAAGAATCTAATGAAAAACTGTTTTTT

J gene: TRBJ2-5
clone size: NA
V gene: TRBV7-9
D gene: NA
CDR3 protein: CASSLSGTRQETQYF
CDR3 DNA: TGTGCCAGCAGCTTATCCGGGACTCGGCAAGAGACCCAGTACTTC

J gene: TRBJ2-1
clone size: NA
V gene: TRBV18
D gene: TRBD1
CDR3 protein: CASSPGQTLYNEQFF
CDR3 DNA: TGTGCCAGCTCACCGGGACAGACCCTATACAATGAGCAGTTCTTC

J gene: TRBJ1-2
clone size: NA
V gene: TRBV24-1
D gene: NA
CDR3 protein: CATSAGYGYTF
CDR3 DNA: TGTGCCACCAGTGCGGGCTATGGCTACACCTTC

J gene: TRBJ2-5
clone size: NA
V gene: TRBV4-3
D gene: TRBD1
CDR3 protein: CASSQDGRTGAETQYF
CDR3 DNA: TGCGCCAGCAGCCAAGATGGGAGGACAGGGGCAGAGACCCAGTACTTC

J gene: TRBJ1-3
clone size: NA
V gene: TRBV10-3
D gene: NA
CDR3 protein: CAISEVAGLGNTIYF
CDR3 DNA: TGTGCCATCAGTGAGGTCGCAGGGTTGGGAAACACCATATATTTT

J gene: TRBJ1-5
clone size: once
V gene: TRBV24-1
D gene: NA
CDR3 protein: CATSDGGGNSNQPQHF
CDR3 DNA: TGTGCCACCAGTGATGGGGGGGGGAATAGCAATCAGCCCCAGCATTTT

J gene: TRBJ1-5
clone size: NA
V gene: TRBV7-6
D gene: NA
CDR3 protein: CASSLATGSNQPQHF
CDR3 DNA: TGTGCCAGCAGCTTAGCGACAGGCTCCAATCAGCCCCAGCATTTT

J gene: TRBJ2-1
clone size: NA
V gene: TRBV24-1
D gene: TRBD1
CDR3 protein: CATSDPRTGSYNEQFF
CDR3 DNA: TGTGCCACCAGTGATCCCCGGACAGGGTCCTACAATGAGCAGTTCTTC

J gene: TRBJ2-5
clone size: NA
V gene: TRBV4-3
D gene: NA
CDR3 protein: CASSEGQFVEETQYF
CDR3 DNA: TGCGCCAGCAGCGAAGGACAGTTCGTTGAGGAGACCCAGTACTTC

J gene: TRBJ2-5
clone size: NA
V gene: TRBV3-1/TRBV3-2
D gene: TRBD2
CDR3 protein: CASSLSREGETQYF
CDR3 DNA: TGTGCCAGCAGCCTTTCTCGGGAGGGGGAGACCCAGTACTTC

J gene: TRBJ2-7
clone size: NA
V gene: TRBV7-9
D gene: NA
CDR3 protein: CASSPSGYEQYF
CDR3 DNA: TGTGCCAGCAGCCCGTCGGGTTACGAGCAGTACTTC

J gene: TRBJ2-1
clone size: once
V gene: TRBV5-3
D gene: TRBD2
CDR3 protein: CARSFLTGLAGYNEQFF
CDR3 DNA: TGTGCCAGAAGCTTCCTGACGGGACTAGCGGGGTACAATGAGCAGTTCTTC

J gene: TRBJ2-7
clone size: once
V gene: TRBV5-1
D gene: TRBD1
CDR3 protein: CASSQGQGPSYEQYF
CDR3 DNA: TGCGCCAGCAGCCAAGGACAGGGACCCTCCTACGAGCAGTACTTC

J gene: TRBJ1-1
clone size: NA
V gene: TRBV27
D gene: TRBD1
CDR3 protein: CASHRAGGNTEAFF
CDR3 DNA: TGTGCCAGCCACCGGGCAGGGGGCAATACTGAAGCTTTCTTT

J gene: TRBJ2-7
clone size: NA
V gene: TRBV27
D gene: NA
CDR3 protein: CASSSRLDPYEQYF
CDR3 DNA: TGTGCCAGCAGTAGCAGACTAGATCCCTACGAGCAGTACTTC

J gene: TRBJ1-2
clone size: few
V gene: TRBV6-2/TRBV6-3
D gene: NA
CDR3 protein: CASSGSGPLGGYTF
CDR3 DNA: TGTGCCAGCAGTGGCAGCGGCCCTTTAGGTGGCTACACCTTC

J gene: TRBJ1-1
clone size: few
V gene: TRBV6-2/TRBV6-3
D gene: NA
CDR3 protein: CASSPTGGERNTEAFF
CDR3 DNA: TGTGCCAGCAGTCCCACAGGTGGGGAAAGAAACACTGAAGCTTTCTTT

J gene: TRBJ2-2
clone size: few
V gene: TRBV5-4
D gene: NA
CDR3 protein: CASSLAAGTGELFF
CDR3 DNA: TGTGCCAGCAGCTTGGCTGCGGGGACCGGGGAGCTGTTTTTT

J gene: TRBJ2-1
clone size: NA
V gene: TRBV3-1/TRBV3-2
D gene: NA
CDR3 protein: CASSHRRIASYNEQFF
CDR3 DNA: TGTGCCAGCAGCCACCGTAGAATAGCCTCCTACAATGAGCAGTTCTTC

J gene: TRBJ2-2
clone size: once
V gene: TRBV2
D gene: NA
CDR3 protein: CASRRERDTGELFF
CDR3 DNA: TGTGCCAGCCGGAGAGAGAGGGACACCGGGGAGCTGTTTTTT

J gene: TRBJ2-5
clone size: NA
V gene: TRBV20-1
D gene: NA
CDR3 protein: CSASKDSVGTQYF
CDR3 DNA: TGCAGTGCTAGTAAGGACAGCGTTGGGACCCAGTACTTC

J gene: TRBJ1-5
clone size: NA
V gene: TRBV7-2
D gene: TRBD1
CDR3 protein: CASSPGGLSNQPQHF
CDR3 DNA: TGTGCCAGCAGCCCAGGGGGACTTAGCAATCAGCCCCAGCATTTT

J gene: TRBJ2-3
clone size: NA
V gene: TRBV19
D gene: TRBD2
CDR3 protein: CASSIGRRTDTQYF
CDR3 DNA: TGTGCCAGTAGTATCGGGAGGCGGACAGATACGCAGTATTTT

J gene: TRBJ2-7
clone size: NA
V gene: TRBV28
D gene: TRBD1
CDR3 protein: CASTSDRISYEQYF
CDR3 DNA: TGTGCCAGCACCTCGGACAGGATATCCTACGAGCAGTACTTC

J gene: TRBJ2-1
clone size: NA
V gene: TRBV7-9
D gene: TRBD2
CDR3 protein: CASSLVPGRASEQFF
CDR3 DNA: TGTGCCAGCAGCTTAGTTCCCGGGAGGGCCTCTGAGCAGTTCTTC

J gene: TRBJ2-1
clone size: NA
V gene: TRBV5-1
D gene: TRBD2
CDR3 protein: CASTFGLAGMRPFF
CDR3 DNA: TGCGCCAGCACCTTCGGACTAGCGGGGATGAGACCGTTCTTC

J gene: TRBJ2-6
clone size: NA
V gene: TRBV6-2/TRBV6-3
D gene: TRBD1
CDR3 protein: CASSHSRGTGANVLTF
CDR3 DNA: TGTGCCAGCAGCCACTCCAGGGGGACTGGGGCCAACGTCCTGACTTTC

J gene: TRBJ1-1
clone size: NA
V gene: TRBV27
D gene: NA
CDR3 protein: CASSLWAGTRTEAFF
CDR3 DNA: TGTGCCAGCAGTTTATGGGCAGGAACAAGAACTGAAGCTTTCTTT